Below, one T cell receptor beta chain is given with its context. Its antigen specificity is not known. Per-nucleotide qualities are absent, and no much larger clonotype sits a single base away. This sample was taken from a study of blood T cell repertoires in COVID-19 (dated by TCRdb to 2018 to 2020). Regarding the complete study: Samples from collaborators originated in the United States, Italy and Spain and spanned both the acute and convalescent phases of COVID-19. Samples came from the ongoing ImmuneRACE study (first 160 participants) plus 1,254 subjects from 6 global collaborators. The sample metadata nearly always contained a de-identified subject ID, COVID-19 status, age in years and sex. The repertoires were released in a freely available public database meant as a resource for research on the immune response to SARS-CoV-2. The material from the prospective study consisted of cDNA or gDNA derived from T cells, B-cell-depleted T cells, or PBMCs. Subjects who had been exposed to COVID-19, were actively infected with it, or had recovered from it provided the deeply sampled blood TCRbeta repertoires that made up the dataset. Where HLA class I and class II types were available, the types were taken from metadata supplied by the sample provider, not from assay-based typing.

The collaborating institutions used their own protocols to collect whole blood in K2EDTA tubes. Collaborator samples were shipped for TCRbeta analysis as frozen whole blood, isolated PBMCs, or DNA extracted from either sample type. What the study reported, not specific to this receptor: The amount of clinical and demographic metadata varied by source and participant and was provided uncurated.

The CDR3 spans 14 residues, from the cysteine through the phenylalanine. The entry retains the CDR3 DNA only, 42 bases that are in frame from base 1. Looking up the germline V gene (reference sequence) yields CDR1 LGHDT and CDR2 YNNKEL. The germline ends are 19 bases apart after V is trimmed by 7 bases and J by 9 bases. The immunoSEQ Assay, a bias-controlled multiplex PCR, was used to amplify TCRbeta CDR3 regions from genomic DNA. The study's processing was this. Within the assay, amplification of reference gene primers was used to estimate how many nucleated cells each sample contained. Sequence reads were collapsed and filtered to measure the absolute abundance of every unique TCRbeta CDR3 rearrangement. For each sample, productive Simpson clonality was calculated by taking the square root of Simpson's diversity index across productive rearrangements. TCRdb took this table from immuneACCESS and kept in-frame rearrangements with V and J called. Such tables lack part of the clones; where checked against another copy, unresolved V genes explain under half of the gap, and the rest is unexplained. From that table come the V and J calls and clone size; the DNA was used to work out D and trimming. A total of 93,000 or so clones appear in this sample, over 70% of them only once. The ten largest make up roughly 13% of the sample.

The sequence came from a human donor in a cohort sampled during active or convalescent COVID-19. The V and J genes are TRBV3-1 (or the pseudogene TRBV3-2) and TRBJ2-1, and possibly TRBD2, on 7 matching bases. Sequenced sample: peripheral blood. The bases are TGTGCCAGCAAGGAGGGGGGGCCGTCAGGTGAGCAGTTCTTC. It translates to CASKEGGPSGEQFF.